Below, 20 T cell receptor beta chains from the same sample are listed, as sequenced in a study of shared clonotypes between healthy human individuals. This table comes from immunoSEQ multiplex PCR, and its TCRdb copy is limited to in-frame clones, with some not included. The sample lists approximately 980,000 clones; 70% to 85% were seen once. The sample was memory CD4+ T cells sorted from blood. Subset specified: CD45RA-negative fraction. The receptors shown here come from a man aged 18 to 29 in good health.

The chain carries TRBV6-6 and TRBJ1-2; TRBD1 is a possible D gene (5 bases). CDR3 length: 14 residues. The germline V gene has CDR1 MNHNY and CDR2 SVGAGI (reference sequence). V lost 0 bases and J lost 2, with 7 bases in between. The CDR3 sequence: CASSYSAGNYGYTF. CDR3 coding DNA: TGTGCCAGCAGTTACTCGGCAGGGAACTATGGCTACACCTTC.

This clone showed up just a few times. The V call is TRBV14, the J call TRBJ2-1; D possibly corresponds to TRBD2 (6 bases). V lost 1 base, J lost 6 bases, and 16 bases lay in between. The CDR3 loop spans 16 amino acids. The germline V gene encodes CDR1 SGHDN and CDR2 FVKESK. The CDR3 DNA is TGTGCCAGCAGCCAAGCCAGGTGGGTGGGAGGCAATGAGCAGTTCTTC. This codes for CASSQARWVGGNEQFF.

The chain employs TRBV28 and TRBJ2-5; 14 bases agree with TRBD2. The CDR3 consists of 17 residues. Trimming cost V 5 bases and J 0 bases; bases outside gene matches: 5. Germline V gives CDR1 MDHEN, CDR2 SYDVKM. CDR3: CASSRTSGGMYQETQYF. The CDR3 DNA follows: TGTGCCAGCAGTCGGACTAGCGGGGGGATGTACCAAGAGACCCAGTACTTC.

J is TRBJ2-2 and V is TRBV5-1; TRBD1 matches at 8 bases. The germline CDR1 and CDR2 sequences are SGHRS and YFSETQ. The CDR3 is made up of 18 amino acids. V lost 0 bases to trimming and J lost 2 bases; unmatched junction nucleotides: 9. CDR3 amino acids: CASSLVSQGASNTGELFF. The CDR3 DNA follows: TGCGCCAGCAGCTTGGTTTCTCAGGGGGCTTCCAACACCGGGGAGCTGTTTTTT.

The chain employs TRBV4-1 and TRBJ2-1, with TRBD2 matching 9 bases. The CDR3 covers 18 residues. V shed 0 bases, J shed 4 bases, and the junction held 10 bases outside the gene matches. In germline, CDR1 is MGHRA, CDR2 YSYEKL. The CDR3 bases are TGCGCCAGCAGCCAAGAATCGGCGAGTCTAGCGGGATACAATGAGCAGTTCTTC. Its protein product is CASSQESASLAGYNEQFF.

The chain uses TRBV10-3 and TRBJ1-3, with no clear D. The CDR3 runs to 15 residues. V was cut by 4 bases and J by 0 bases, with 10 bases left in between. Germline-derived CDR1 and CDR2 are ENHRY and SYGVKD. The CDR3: CAISVGEHSGNTIYF. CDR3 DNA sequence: TGTGCCATCAGTGTGGGTGAACACTCTGGAAACACCATATATTTT.

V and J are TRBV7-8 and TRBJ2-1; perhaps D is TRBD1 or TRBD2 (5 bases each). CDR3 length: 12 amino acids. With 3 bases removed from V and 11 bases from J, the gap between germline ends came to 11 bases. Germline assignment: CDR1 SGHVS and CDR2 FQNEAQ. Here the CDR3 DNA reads TGTGCCAGCAGCTTTACTCCGGGACAGCAGTTCTTC. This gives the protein CASSFTPGQQFF.

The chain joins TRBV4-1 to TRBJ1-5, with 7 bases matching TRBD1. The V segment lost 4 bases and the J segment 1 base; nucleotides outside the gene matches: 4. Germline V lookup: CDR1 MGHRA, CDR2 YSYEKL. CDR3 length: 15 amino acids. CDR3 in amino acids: CASSLWDRSNQPQHF. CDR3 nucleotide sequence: TGCGCCAGCAGCCTCTGGGACAGAAGCAATCAGCCCCAGCATTTT.

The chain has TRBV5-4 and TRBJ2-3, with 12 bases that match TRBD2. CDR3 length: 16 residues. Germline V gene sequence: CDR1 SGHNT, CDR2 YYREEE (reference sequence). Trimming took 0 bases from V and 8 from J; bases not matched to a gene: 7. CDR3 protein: CASSLVTSGSLGTQYF. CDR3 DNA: TGTGCCAGCAGCTTGGTGACTAGCGGGAGTCTGGGTACGCAGTATTTT.

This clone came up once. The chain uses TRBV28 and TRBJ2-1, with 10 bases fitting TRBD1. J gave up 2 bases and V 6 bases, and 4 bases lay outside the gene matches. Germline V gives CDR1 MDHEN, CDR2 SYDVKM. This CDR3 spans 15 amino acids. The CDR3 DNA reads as TGTGCCAGCAGCCGCGGACAGGGGGCCTACAATGAGCAGTTCTTC. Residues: CASSRGQGAYNEQFF.

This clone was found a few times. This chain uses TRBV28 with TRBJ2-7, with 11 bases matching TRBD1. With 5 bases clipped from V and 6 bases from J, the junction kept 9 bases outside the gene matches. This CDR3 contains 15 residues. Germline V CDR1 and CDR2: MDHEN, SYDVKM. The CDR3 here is CASSPAGQGASEQYF. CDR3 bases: TGTGCCAGCAGTCCCGCCGGACAGGGGGCTTCCGAGCAGTACTTC.

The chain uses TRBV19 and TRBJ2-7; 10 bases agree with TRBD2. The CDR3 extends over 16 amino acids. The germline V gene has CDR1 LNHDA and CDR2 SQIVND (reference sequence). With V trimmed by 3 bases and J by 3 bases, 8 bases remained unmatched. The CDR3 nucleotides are TGTGCCAGTAGTATCGGCTCCGCTAGCGGGGGCTACGAGCAGTACTTC. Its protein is CASSIGSASGGYEQYF.

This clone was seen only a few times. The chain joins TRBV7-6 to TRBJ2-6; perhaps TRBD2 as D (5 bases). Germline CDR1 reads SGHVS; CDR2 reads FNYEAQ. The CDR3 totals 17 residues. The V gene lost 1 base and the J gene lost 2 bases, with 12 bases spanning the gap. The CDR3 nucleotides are TGTGCCAGCAGCTTAGGCGGAGGACCGCCTGGGGCCAACGTCCTGACTTTC. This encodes CASSLGGGPPGANVLTF.

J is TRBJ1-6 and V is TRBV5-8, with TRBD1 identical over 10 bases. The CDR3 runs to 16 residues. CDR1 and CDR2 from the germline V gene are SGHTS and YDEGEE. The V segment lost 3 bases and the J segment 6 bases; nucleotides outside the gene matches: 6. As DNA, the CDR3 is TGTGCCAGCAGCTCCGGGACAGGGGTCGGTAATTCACCCCTCCACTTT. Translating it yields CASSSGTGVGNSPLHF.

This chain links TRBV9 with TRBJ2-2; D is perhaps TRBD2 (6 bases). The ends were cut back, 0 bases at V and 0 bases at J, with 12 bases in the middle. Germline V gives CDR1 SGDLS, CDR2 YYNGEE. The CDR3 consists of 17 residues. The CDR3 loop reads CASSVESAGTNTGELFF. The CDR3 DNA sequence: TGTGCCAGCAGCGTAGAGTCCGCGGGGACGAACACCGGGGAGCTGTTTTTT.

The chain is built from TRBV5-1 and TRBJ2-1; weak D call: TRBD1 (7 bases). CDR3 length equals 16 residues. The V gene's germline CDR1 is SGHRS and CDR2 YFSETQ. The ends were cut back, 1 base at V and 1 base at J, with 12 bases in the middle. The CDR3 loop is CASSLRQGLSYNEQFF. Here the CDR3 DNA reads TGCGCCAGCAGCTTGAGACAGGGACTTTCCTACAATGAGCAGTTCTTC.

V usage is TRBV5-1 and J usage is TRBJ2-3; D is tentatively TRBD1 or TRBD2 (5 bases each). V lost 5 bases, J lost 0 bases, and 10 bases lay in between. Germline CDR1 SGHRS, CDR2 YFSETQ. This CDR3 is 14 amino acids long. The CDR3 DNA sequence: TGCGCCAGCAGTGGGGGATCTAGCACAGATACGCAGTATTTT. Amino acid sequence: CASSGGSSTDTQYF. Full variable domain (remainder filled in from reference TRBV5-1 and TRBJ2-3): KAGVTQTPRYLIKTRGQQVTLSCSPISGHRSVSWYQQTPGQGLQFLFEYFSETQRNKGNFPGRFSGRQFSNSRSEMNVSTLELGDSALYLCASSGGSSTDTQYFGPGTRLTVL.

The CDR3, as DNA: TGTGCCAGCAGCATTGGACAGACCTACGAGCAGTACTTC. Its protein product is CASSIGQTYEQYF. This rearrangement joins TRBV7-2 to TRBJ2-7; a weak D match, TRBD1 (6 bases). V lost 5 bases to trimming and J lost 2 bases, with 10 bases between them. There are 13 residues in the CDR3. The V gene's germline CDR1 is SGHTA and CDR2 FQGNSA.

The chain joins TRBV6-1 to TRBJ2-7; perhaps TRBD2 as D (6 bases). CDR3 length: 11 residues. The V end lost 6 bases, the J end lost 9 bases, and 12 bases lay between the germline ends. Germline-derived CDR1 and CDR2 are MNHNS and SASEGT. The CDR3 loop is CASSGSSWQYF. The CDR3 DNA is TGTGCCAGCAGCGGGAGTTCTTGGCAGTACTTC.

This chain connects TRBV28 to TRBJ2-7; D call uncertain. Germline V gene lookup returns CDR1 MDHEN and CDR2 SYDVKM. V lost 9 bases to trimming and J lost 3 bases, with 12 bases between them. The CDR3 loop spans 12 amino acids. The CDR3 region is CARTPEDYEQYF. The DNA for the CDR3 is TGTGCCAGGACCCCAGAGGACTACGAGCAGTACTTC.